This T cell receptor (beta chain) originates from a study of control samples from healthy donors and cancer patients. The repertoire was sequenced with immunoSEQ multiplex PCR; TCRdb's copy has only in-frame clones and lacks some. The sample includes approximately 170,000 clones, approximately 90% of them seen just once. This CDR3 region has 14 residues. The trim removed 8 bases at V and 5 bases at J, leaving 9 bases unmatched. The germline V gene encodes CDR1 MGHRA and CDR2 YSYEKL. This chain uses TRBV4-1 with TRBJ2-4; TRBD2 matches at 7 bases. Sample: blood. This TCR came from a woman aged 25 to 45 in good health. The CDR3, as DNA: TGCGCCAGCCGCGAATGGGGGGGTCAAAACATTCAGTACTTC. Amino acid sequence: CASREWGGQNIQYF.